The subject of this entry is one T cell receptor (beta chain). The source of the sample is a study of blood T cell repertoires in COVID-19. The table came from immunoSEQ multiplex PCR; TCRdb's copy has only in-frame clones and leaves some out. Here the sample spans 150,000 to 200,000 clones, 70% to 90% being singletons. The V end was cut by 4 bases, the J end by 3 bases, with 11 bases between. The CDR3 consists of 14 residues. Germline CDR1 is SGDLS and CDR2 is YYNGEE. The receptor's source is an elderly woman with acute or convalescent COVID-19. The chain links TRBV9 to TRBJ1-3; no clear D gene. The sequenced sample was peripheral blood. CDR3 loop: CASSPTAYGNTIYF. As DNA, the CDR3 is TGTGCCAGCAGCCCTACAGCCTATGGAAACACCATATATTTT. The complete variable domain, with remaining parts taken from reference TRBV9 and TRBJ1-3, reads DSGVTQTPKHLITATGQRVTLRCSPRSGDLSVYWYQQSLDQGLQFLIQYYNGEERAKGNILERFSAQQFPDLHSELNLSSLELGDSALYFCASSPTAYGNTIYFGEGSWLTVV.